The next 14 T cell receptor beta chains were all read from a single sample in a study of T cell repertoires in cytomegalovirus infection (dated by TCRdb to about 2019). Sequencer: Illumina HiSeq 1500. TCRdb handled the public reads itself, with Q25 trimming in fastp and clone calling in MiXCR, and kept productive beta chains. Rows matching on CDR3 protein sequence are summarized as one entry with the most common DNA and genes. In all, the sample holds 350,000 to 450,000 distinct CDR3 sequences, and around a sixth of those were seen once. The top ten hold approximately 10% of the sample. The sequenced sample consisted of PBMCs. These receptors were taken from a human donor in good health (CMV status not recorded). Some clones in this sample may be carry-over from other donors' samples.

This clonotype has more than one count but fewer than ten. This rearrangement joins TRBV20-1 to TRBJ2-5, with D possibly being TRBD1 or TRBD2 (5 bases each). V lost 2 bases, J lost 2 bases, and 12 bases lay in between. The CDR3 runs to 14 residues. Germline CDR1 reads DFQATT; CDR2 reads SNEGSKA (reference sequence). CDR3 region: CSARSPGPQETQYF. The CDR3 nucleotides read TGCAGTGCTAGATCCCCGGGACCACAAGAGACCCAGTACTTC.

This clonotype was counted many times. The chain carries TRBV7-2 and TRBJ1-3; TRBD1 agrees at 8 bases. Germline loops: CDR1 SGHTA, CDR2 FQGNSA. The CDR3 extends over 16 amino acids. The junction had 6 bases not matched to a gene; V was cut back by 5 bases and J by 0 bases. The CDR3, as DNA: TGTGCCAGCAGCCGGGGACAGGCCAACTCTGGAAACACCATATATTTT. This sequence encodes CASSRGQANSGNTIYF.

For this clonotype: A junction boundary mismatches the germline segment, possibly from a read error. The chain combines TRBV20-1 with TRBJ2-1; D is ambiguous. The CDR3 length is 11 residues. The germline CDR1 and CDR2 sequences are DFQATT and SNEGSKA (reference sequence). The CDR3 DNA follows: TGTCGGGTCGGGCGCTACAATGAGCAGTTCTTC. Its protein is CRVGRYNEQFF.

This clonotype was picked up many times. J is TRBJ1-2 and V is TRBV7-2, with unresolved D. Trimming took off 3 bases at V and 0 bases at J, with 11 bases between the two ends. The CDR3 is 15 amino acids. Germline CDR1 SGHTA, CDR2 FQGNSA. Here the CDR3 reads CASSLISSPNYGYTF. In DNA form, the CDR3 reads TGTGCCAGCAGCTTGATCTCCTCACCTAACTATGGCTACACCTTC.

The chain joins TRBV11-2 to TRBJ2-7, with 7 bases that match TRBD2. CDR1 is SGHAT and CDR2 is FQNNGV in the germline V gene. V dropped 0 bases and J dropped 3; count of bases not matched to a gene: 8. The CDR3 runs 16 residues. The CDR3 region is CASSLELGGGSYEQYF. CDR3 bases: TGTGCCAGCAGCTTAGAACTGGGGGGGGGTAGCTACGAGCAGTACTTC.

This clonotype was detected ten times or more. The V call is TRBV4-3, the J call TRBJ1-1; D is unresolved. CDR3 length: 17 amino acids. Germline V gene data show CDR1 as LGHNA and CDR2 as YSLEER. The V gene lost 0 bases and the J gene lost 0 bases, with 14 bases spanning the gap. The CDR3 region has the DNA TGCGCCAGCAGCCAAGATCAGCAGGCTCTCATGAACACTGAAGCTTTCTTT. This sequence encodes CASSQDQQALMNTEAFF.

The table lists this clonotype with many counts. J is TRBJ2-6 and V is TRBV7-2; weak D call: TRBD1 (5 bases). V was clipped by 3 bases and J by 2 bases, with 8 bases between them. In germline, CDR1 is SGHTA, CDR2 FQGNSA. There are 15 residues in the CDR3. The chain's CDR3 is CASSFRVAGANVLTF. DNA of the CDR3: TGTGCCAGCAGCTTCAGGGTGGCTGGGGCCAACGTCCTGACTTTC.

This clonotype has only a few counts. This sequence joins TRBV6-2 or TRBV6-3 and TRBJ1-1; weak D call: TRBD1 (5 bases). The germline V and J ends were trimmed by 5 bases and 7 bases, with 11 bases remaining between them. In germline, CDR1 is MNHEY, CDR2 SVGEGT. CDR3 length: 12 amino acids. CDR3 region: CASSRGVNEAFF. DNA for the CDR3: TGTGCCAGCAGTCGAGGGGTGAATGAAGCTTTCTTT.

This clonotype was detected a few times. DNA for the CDR3: TGTGCCAGCAGCTTAGAGGCGACAGGGGGCGTGGGTGGCGGGGAGCTGTTTTTT. Encoded protein: CASSLEATGGVGGGELFF. This chain links TRBV7-8 with TRBJ2-2; 10 bases are a match to TRBD1. The trim removed 1 base at V and 7 bases at J, leaving 12 bases unmatched. CDR1 is SGHVS and CDR2 is FQNEAQ in the germline V gene. This CDR3 contains 18 residues.

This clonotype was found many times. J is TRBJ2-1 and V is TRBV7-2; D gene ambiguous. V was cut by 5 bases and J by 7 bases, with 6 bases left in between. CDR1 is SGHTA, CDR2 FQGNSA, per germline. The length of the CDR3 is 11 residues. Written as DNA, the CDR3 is TGTGCCAGCAGCCCGAGGAATGAGCAGTTCTTC. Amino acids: CASSPRNEQFF. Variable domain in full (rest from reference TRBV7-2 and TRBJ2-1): GAGVSQSPSNKVTEKGKDVELRCDPISGHTALYWYRQSLGQGLEFLIYFQGNSAPDKSGLPSDRFSAERTGGSVSTLTIQRTQQEDSAVYLCASSPRNEQFFGPGTRLTVL.

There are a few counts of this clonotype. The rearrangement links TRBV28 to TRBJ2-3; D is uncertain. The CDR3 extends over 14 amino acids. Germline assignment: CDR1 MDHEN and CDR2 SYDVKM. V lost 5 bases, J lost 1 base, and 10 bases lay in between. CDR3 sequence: CASSAGGGTDTQYF. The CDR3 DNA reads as TGTGCCAGCAGTGCTGGTGGGGGCACAGATACGCAGTATTTT. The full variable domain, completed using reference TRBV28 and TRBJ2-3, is DVKVTQSSRYLVKRTGEKVFLECVQDMDHENMFWYRQDPGLGLRLIYFSYDVKMKEKGDIPEGYSVSREKKERFSLILESASTNQTSMYLCASSAGGGTDTQYFGPGTRLTVL.

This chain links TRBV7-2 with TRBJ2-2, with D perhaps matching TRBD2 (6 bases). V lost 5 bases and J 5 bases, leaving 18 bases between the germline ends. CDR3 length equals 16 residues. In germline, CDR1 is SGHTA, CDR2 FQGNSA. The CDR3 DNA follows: TGTGCCAGCAGCCCCCCCTCCGGGACTCAAACCGGGGAGCTGTTTTTT. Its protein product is CASSPPSGTQTGELFF.

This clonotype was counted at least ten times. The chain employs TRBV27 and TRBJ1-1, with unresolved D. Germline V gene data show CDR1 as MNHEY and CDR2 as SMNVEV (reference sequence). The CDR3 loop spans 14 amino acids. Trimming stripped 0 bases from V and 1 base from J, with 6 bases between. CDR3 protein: CASSLSAPNTEAFF. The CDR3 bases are TGTGCCAGCAGTTTATCTGCGCCGAACACTGAAGCTTTCTTT.

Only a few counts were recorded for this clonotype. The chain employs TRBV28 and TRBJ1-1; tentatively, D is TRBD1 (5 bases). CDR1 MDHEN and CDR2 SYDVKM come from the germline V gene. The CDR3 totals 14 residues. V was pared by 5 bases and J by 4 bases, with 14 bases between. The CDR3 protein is CASSPPGQGTEAFF. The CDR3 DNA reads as TGTGCCAGCAGTCCCCCAGGCCAGGGCACTGAAGCTTTCTTT.